A selection of T cell receptor beta chains follows, all from one sample in a study of blood T cell repertoires in COVID-19. Using immunoSEQ multiplex PCR, the repertoire was profiled, and TCRdb retains in-frame clones only, with some absent. There are 350,000 to 400,000 clones in the sample; approximately 87% occur only once, and approximately 1.8% lies in the top ten. Sequenced: PBMCs or T cells enriched from blood (not recorded which). All receptors derive from a man between 40 and 49 years old in a cohort exposed to, infected with or recovered from COVID-19 (not recorded which). The CDR3 runs from the conserved cysteine through the conserved F or W. Fields, in order: V gene, D gene, clone size, J gene, CDR3 protein, CDR3 DNA. The D gene is left open where the match is weak. For some rows the clone size is stated as once, few or many, or as a class when expanded; others skip it.

v_call: TRBV27
d_call: TRBD2
clone_size: -
j_call: TRBJ2-1
cdr3_aa: CASSLRAGGGNEQFF
cdr3_nt: TGTGCCAGCAGTTTAAGGGCGGGAGGTGGCAATGAGCAGTTCTTC

v_call: TRBV24-1
d_call: -
clone_size: -
j_call: TRBJ2-1
cdr3_aa: CATSEKGDEQFF
cdr3_nt: TGTGCCACCAGTGAGAAGGGAGATGAGCAGTTCTTC

v_call: TRBV6-5
d_call: -
clone_size: -
j_call: TRBJ1-5
cdr3_aa: CASKHDQPQHF
cdr3_nt: TGTGCCAGCAAGCATGATCAGCCCCAGCATTTT

v_call: TRBV20-1
d_call: -
clone_size: -
j_call: TRBJ2-3
cdr3_aa: CSASSLASTDTQYF
cdr3_nt: TGCAGTGCTAGTTCGCTAGCTAGCACAGATACGCAGTATTTT

v_call: TRBV18
d_call: -
clone_size: -
j_call: TRBJ2-3
cdr3_aa: CASSPAITDTQYF
cdr3_nt: TGTGCCAGCTCACCGGCCATCACAGATACGCAGTATTTT

v_call: TRBV6-4
d_call: -
clone_size: many
j_call: TRBJ2-6
cdr3_aa: CASSDAETGNSGANVLTF
cdr3_nt: TGTGCCAGCAGTGACGCGGAAACAGGGAACTCTGGGGCCAACGTCCTGACTTTC

v_call: TRBV18
d_call: -
clone_size: -
j_call: TRBJ1-2
cdr3_aa: CASSPDGDYGYTF
cdr3_nt: TGTGCCAGCTCACCCGACGGAGACTATGGCTACACCTTC

v_call: TRBV30
d_call: -
clone_size: -
j_call: TRBJ1-5
cdr3_aa: CAWSIRTDQPQHF
cdr3_nt: TGTGCCTGGAGTATTAGGACAGATCAGCCCCAGCATTTT

v_call: TRBV30
d_call: -
clone_size: -
j_call: TRBJ1-2
cdr3_aa: CAWNGRVFYGYTF
cdr3_nt: TGTGCCTGGAACGGCAGGGTCTTTTATGGCTACACCTTC

v_call: TRBV5-5
d_call: TRBD1
clone_size: once
j_call: TRBJ1-5
cdr3_aa: CASSLGTVYSNQPQHF
cdr3_nt: TGTGCCAGCAGCCTCGGGACAGTATATAGCAATCAGCCCCAGCATTTT

v_call: TRBV6-5
d_call: -
clone_size: -
j_call: TRBJ1-1
cdr3_aa: CASTRQERSAEAFF
cdr3_nt: TGTGCCAGCACCCGACAGGAACGCTCGGCTGAAGCTTTCTTT

v_call: TRBV6-5
d_call: TRBD1
clone_size: -
j_call: TRBJ1-4
cdr3_aa: CASRTTGGTNEKLFF
cdr3_nt: TGTGCCAGCAGGACCACAGGGGGCACTAATGAAAAACTGTTTTTT

v_call: TRBV7-6
d_call: -
clone_size: -
j_call: TRBJ2-2
cdr3_aa: CASSLSTANTGELFF
cdr3_nt: TGTGCCAGCAGCCTCTCGACAGCGAACACCGGGGAGCTGTTTTTT

v_call: TRBV19
d_call: -
clone_size: -
j_call: TRBJ2-1
cdr3_aa: CASSIPGGKSSYNEQFF
cdr3_nt: TGTGCCAGTAGTATCCCTGGCGGGAAGAGCTCCTACAATGAGCAGTTCTTC

v_call: TRBV9
d_call: -
clone_size: -
j_call: TRBJ2-7
cdr3_aa: CASSAVADFSYEQYF
cdr3_nt: TGTGCCAGCAGCGCGGTAGCGGACTTCTCCTACGAGCAGTACTTC

v_call: TRBV14
d_call: -
clone_size: once
j_call: TRBJ2-7
cdr3_aa: CASSQTHSTGSTAYEQYF
cdr3_nt: TGTGCCAGCAGCCAGACCCACTCGACAGGTTCTACCGCCTACGAGCAGTACTTC

v_call: TRBV28
d_call: TRBD2
clone_size: -
j_call: TRBJ2-7
cdr3_aa: CASSLRTSGKGEQYF
cdr3_nt: TGTGCCAGCAGTTTACGGACTAGCGGGAAGGGCGAGCAGTACTTC

v_call: TRBV6-1
d_call: -
clone_size: few
j_call: TRBJ2-3
cdr3_aa: CASSEAEGPVDTQYF
cdr3_nt: TGTGCCAGCAGTGAAGCGGAGGGTCCGGTAGATACGCAGTATTTT

v_call: TRBV3-1/TRBV3-2
d_call: TRBD2
clone_size: once
j_call: TRBJ2-2
cdr3_aa: CASSQLAANTGELFF
cdr3_nt: TGTGCCAGCAGCCAACTAGCGGCGAACACCGGGGAGCTGTTTTTT

v_call: TRBV19
d_call: TRBD2
clone_size: -
j_call: TRBJ2-3
cdr3_aa: CASSLAGVVTDTQYF
cdr3_nt: TGTGCCAGTAGTTTAGCGGGAGTAGTAACAGATACGCAGTATTTT

v_call: TRBV25-1
d_call: TRBD2
clone_size: -
j_call: TRBJ2-3
cdr3_aa: CASSEIGAGVADTQYF
cdr3_nt: TGTGCCAGCAGTGAAATAGGGGCGGGAGTGGCAGATACGCAGTATTTT

v_call: TRBV10-3
d_call: TRBD2
clone_size: once
j_call: TRBJ2-3
cdr3_aa: CAISIAGGSADTQYF
cdr3_nt: TGTGCCATCAGTATAGCGGGAGGGTCGGCAGATACGCAGTATTTT

v_call: TRBV5-1
d_call: TRBD1
clone_size: -
j_call: TRBJ2-6
cdr3_aa: CASSVTGGGGANVLTF
cdr3_nt: TGCGCCAGCAGCGTAACAGGGGGCGGTGGGGCCAACGTCCTGACTTTC

v_call: TRBV11-2
d_call: TRBD1
clone_size: once
j_call: TRBJ2-1
cdr3_aa: CASSTRTGGQFF
cdr3_nt: TGTGCCAGCAGTACTAGGACAGGCGGGCAGTTCTTC

v_call: TRBV19
d_call: -
clone_size: -
j_call: TRBJ1-5
cdr3_aa: CASGGAYGGQPQHF
cdr3_nt: TGTGCCAGTGGGGGGGCCTACGGAGGGCAGCCCCAGCATTTT

v_call: TRBV7-3
d_call: TRBD1
clone_size: -
j_call: TRBJ1-3
cdr3_aa: CASSLTGTGGNTIYF
cdr3_nt: TGTGCCAGCAGCTTGACAGGGACGGGCGGAAACACCATATATTTT

v_call: TRBV7-2
d_call: TRBD1
clone_size: -
j_call: TRBJ2-1
cdr3_aa: CASKKTGGRLGEQFF
cdr3_nt: TGTGCCAGCAAGAAGACAGGGGGCCGCCTGGGTGAGCAGTTCTTC

v_call: TRBV28
d_call: -
clone_size: once
j_call: TRBJ1-1
cdr3_aa: CASSFRPPGKNTEAFF
cdr3_nt: TGTGCCAGCAGTTTCAGACCGCCGGGGAAGAACACTGAAGCTTTCTTT

v_call: TRBV24-1
d_call: -
clone_size: -
j_call: TRBJ2-7
cdr3_aa: CATSGSVEQYF
cdr3_nt: TGTGCCACCAGTGGCAGCGTCGAGCAGTACTTC

v_call: TRBV6-6
d_call: TRBD1
clone_size: -
j_call: TRBJ1-1
cdr3_aa: CASSPGQGADTEAFF
cdr3_nt: TGTGCCAGCAGTCCCGGACAGGGGGCAGACACTGAAGCTTTCTTT

v_call: TRBV5-4
d_call: -
clone_size: -
j_call: TRBJ2-5
cdr3_aa: CASSSRASRGGETQYF
cdr3_nt: TGTGCCAGCAGCTCAAGAGCAAGCAGGGGCGGAGAGACCCAGTACTTC

v_call: TRBV27
d_call: TRBD1
clone_size: once
j_call: TRBJ2-7
cdr3_aa: CASSGQGPTQLYEQYF
cdr3_nt: TGTGCCAGCAGTGGACAGGGGCCGACCCAACTCTACGAGCAGTACTTC

v_call: TRBV13
d_call: -
clone_size: -
j_call: TRBJ1-5
cdr3_aa: CASSFGPGQPQHF
cdr3_nt: TGTGCCAGCAGCTTTGGTCCCGGGCAGCCCCAGCATTTT

v_call: TRBV1
d_call: -
clone_size: once
j_call: TRBJ1-5
cdr3_aa: CTSSQSFQPQHF
cdr3_nt: TGCACCAGCAGCCAGAGCTTTCAGCCCCAGCATTTT

v_call: TRBV6-5
d_call: -
clone_size: -
j_call: TRBJ1-5
cdr3_aa: CASRREFNQPQHF
cdr3_nt: TGTGCCAGCAGACGGGAGTTTAATCAGCCCCAGCATTTT

v_call: TRBV19
d_call: TRBD1
clone_size: -
j_call: TRBJ2-7
cdr3_aa: CASSTSRTGFHYEQYF
cdr3_nt: TGTGCCAGTAGTACCTCCCGGACAGGGTTTCACTACGAGCAGTACTTC

v_call: TRBV4-1
d_call: TRBD1
clone_size: -
j_call: TRBJ2-3
cdr3_aa: CASSQRRQGNTDTQYF
cdr3_nt: TGCGCCAGCAGCCAACGCCGACAGGGAAACACAGATACGCAGTATTTT

v_call: TRBV29-1
d_call: -
clone_size: -
j_call: TRBJ2-7
cdr3_aa: CSVEAGLASAYEQYF
cdr3_nt: TGCAGCGTTGAGGCAGGGCTAGCTAGCGCCTACGAGCAGTACTTC

v_call: TRBV19
d_call: -
clone_size: -
j_call: TRBJ1-1
cdr3_aa: CASNLKGPLGGGEAFF
cdr3_nt: TGTGCCAGTAATCTGAAGGGACCCCTGGGAGGAGGTGAAGCTTTCTTT

v_call: TRBV7-9
d_call: TRBD1
clone_size: -
j_call: TRBJ2-7
cdr3_aa: CASSHDGQGYEQYF
cdr3_nt: TGTGCCAGCAGCCACGATGGACAGGGATACGAGCAGTACTTC

v_call: TRBV11-2
d_call: -
clone_size: -
j_call: TRBJ2-7
cdr3_aa: CASSFRLEAKYEQYF
cdr3_nt: TGTGCCAGCAGCTTTAGACTAGAGGCGAAATACGAGCAGTACTTC

v_call: TRBV3-1/TRBV3-2
d_call: TRBD2
clone_size: -
j_call: TRBJ2-1
cdr3_aa: CASSPGLAGVDEQFF
cdr3_nt: TGTGCCAGCAGCCCCGGACTAGCGGGAGTCGATGAGCAGTTCTTC

v_call: TRBV19
d_call: -
clone_size: -
j_call: TRBJ2-5
cdr3_aa: CASRPRLGGAQYF
cdr3_nt: TGTGCCAGTAGGCCCCGACTAGGGGGGGCCCAGTACTTC

v_call: TRBV5-6
d_call: -
clone_size: few
j_call: TRBJ1-3
cdr3_aa: CASSWGGYSSGNTIYF
cdr3_nt: TGTGCCAGCAGTTGGGGGGGCTACAGCTCTGGAAACACCATATATTTT

v_call: TRBV7-9
d_call: TRBD2
clone_size: -
j_call: TRBJ2-7
cdr3_aa: CASSLLAGGLEQYF
cdr3_nt: TGTGCCAGCAGCTTACTTGCGGGAGGCCTGGAGCAGTACTTC

v_call: TRBV7-2
d_call: -
clone_size: -
j_call: TRBJ1-2
cdr3_aa: CASSLAARTASGYTF
cdr3_nt: TGTGCCAGCAGCTTAGCAGCTCGGACAGCGAGTGGCTACACCTTC

v_call: TRBV5-1
d_call: TRBD2
clone_size: -
j_call: TRBJ2-1
cdr3_aa: CASSQWTSGSYNEQFF
cdr3_nt: TGCGCCAGCAGCCAATGGACTAGCGGGAGCTACAATGAGCAGTTCTTC

v_call: TRBV2
d_call: -
clone_size: few
j_call: TRBJ2-1
cdr3_aa: CASTLDSYNEQFF
cdr3_nt: TGTGCCAGCACCTTAGACAGTTACAATGAGCAGTTCTTC

v_call: TRBV4-1
d_call: TRBD1
clone_size: -
j_call: TRBJ1-4
cdr3_aa: CASSQRTTGDSNEKLFF
cdr3_nt: TGCGCCAGCAGCCAGAGAACAACAGGGGATAGTAATGAAAAACTGTTTTTT

v_call: TRBV30
d_call: -
clone_size: -
j_call: TRBJ2-3
cdr3_aa: CAWSVGLHTDTQYF
cdr3_nt: TGTGCCTGGAGTGTGGGCTTACACACAGATACGCAGTATTTT

v_call: TRBV5-4
d_call: -
clone_size: -
j_call: TRBJ1-1
cdr3_aa: CASSQRQEKNTEAFF
cdr3_nt: TGTGCCAGCAGCCAACGACAGGAGAAGAACACTGAAGCTTTCTTT

v_call: TRBV6-1
d_call: -
clone_size: -
j_call: TRBJ2-4
cdr3_aa: CASSEGWGDPKNIQYF
cdr3_nt: TGTGCCAGCAGTGAGGGTTGGGGGGATCCCAAAAACATTCAGTACTTC

v_call: TRBV2
d_call: TRBD1
clone_size: few
j_call: TRBJ1-3
cdr3_aa: CASRGQGTNTIYF
cdr3_nt: TGTGCCAGCAGGGGACAGGGGACAAACACCATATATTTT

v_call: TRBV7-7
d_call: TRBD1
clone_size: -
j_call: TRBJ2-2
cdr3_aa: CASSLGQGAGELFF
cdr3_nt: TGTGCCAGCAGCCTTGGACAGGGGGCCGGGGAGCTGTTTTTT

v_call: TRBV7-2
d_call: -
clone_size: -
j_call: TRBJ2-1
cdr3_aa: CASSLAGHNNEQFF
cdr3_nt: TGTGCCAGCAGCTTAGCCGGACACAACAATGAGCAGTTCTTC